The sample holds one count of the clone carrying this T cell receptor (beta chain). Its antigen is still unknown. Sequencing used immunoSEQ v3.0 at survey level. The repertoire was sequenced with immunoSEQ multiplex PCR; TCRdb's copy has only in-frame clones and lacks some. The table records 16,000 or so clones, 70% to 90% of them present only once. Roughly 0.95-11 million cryopreserved PBMC were held in samples before DNA extraction. The record originates from a study of long-term antiretroviral therapy in people with HIV. Study results and limitations: In HIV, the repertoires covered a tighter span of CDR3 lengths than in controls. Drawn between 2004 and 2017, the blood was possibly obtained under older ART regimens.

The germline CDR1 and CDR2 sequences are SGHRS and YFSETQ. The length of the CDR3 is 16 residues. The junction had 14 bases not matched to a gene; V was cut back by 5 bases and J by 4 bases. The starting material was unsorted PBMCs, obtained 0.7 years before starting antiretroviral therapy. This receptor was taken from a man aged 50-59 years with HIV. The chain has TRBV5-1 and TRBJ2-5; 7 nucleotides agree with TRBD1. The CDR3 bases are TGCGCCAGCAGAACTATACCGGGACAGCAAGGAGAGACCCAGTACTTC. Protein product: CASRTIPGQQGETQYF.